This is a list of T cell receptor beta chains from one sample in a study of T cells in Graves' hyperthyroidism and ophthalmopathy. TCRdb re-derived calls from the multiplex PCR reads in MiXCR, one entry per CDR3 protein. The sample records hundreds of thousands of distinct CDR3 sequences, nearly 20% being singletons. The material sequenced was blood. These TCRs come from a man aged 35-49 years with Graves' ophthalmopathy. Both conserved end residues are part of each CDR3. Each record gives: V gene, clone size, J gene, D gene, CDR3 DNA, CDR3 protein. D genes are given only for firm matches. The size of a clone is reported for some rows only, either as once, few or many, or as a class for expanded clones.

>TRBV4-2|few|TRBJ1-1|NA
TGTGCCAGCAGCCCGGGGGGTGCCACTGAAGCTTTCTTT
CASSPGGATEAFF
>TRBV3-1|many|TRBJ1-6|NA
TGTGCCAGCAGCCAAGACAGCGCGGGGGGATCACCCCTCCACTTT
CASSQDSAGGSPLHF
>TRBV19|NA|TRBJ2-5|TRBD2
TGTGCCAGTAGTCCGGTTCTAGCGGGTGTGGAGACCCAGTACTTC
CASSPVLAGVETQYF
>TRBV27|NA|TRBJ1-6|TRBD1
TGTGCCAGCAGTTTATCCGACAGGGCCCCTAATTCACCCCTCCACTTT
CASSLSDRAPNSPLHF
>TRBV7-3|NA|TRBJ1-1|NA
TGTGCCAGCACCTCCGGGGAGGGCGGGGAAGCTTTCTTT
CASTSGEGGEAFF
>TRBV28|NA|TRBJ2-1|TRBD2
TGTGCCAGCAGTCCGACTAGCATAGAGCAGTTCTTC
CASSPTSIEQFF
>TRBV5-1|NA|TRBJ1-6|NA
TGCGCCAGCAGCTTGGCCTGGGCCGAGAATTCACCCCTCCACTTT
CASSLAWAENSPLHF
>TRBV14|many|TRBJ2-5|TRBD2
TGTGCCAGCAGCCAACGACTGTCGACTAGCGGGAGGAGGGAGACCCAGTACTTC
CASSQRLSTSGRRETQYF
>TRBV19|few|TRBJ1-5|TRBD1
TGTGCCAGTAGTATAGACGGGACAGTTCGGGGCAATCAGCCCCAGCATTTT
CASSIDGTVRGNQPQHF
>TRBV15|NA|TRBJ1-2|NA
TGTGCCACCAGCAGGGGGGTTGTCTATGGCTACACCTTC
CATSRGVVYGYTF
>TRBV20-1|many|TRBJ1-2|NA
TGCAGTGCTAGGACTGGCGTCTTAGGCTACACCTTC
CSARTGVLGYTF
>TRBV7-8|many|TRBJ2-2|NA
TGTGCCAGCAGCTTAGTAGCGAGCGGGGAGCTGTTTTTT
CASSLVASGELFF
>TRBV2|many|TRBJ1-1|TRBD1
TGTGCCAGCAGTGCGGACAGGCTGAACACTGAAGCTTTCTTT
CASSADRLNTEAFF
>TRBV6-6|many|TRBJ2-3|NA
TGTGCCAGCAGTTACTCGTGGCGGGGTAGTGGCACAGATACGCAGTATTTT
CASSYSWRGSGTDTQYF
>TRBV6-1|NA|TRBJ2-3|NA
TGTGCCAGCAAGGGGCTTGGGAGTGCAGATACGCAGTATTTT
CASKGLGSADTQYF
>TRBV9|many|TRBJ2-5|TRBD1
TGTGCCAGCAGCAAAACCAGGGGGCAGGAGACCCAGTACTTC
CASSKTRGQETQYF
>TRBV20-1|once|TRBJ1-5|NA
TGCAGTGCCGTTCCGACGGATTATAGCAATCAGCCCCAGCATTTT
CSAVPTDYSNQPQHF
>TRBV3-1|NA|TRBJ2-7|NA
TGTGCCAGCAGCCAAGGTTCTTACTACGAGCAGTACTTC
CASSQGSYYEQYF
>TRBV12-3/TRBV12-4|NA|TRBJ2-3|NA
TGTGCCAGCAGTTCCGTGGACTTTGCTAGCACAGATACGCAGTATTTT
CASSSVDFASTDTQYF
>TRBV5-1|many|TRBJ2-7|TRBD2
TGCGCCAGCAGCTTGGGAAGGACTAGCCCATACGAGCAGTACTTC
CASSLGRTSPYEQYF
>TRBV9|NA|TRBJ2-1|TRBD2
TGTGCCAGCAGCGTAAGCGGGGGAACCTACAATGAGCAGTTCTTC
CASSVSGGTYNEQFF
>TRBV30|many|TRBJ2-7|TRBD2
TGTGCCTGGGGACTAGCGGGATTTAACGAGCAGTACTTC
CAWGLAGFNEQYF
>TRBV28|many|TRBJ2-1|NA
TGTGCCAGCAGTTTGGGGCCGGTAGAGCAGTTCTTC
CASSLGPVEQFF
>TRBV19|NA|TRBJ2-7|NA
TGTGCCAGTAGAGACTCGGGACTCTCCTACGAGCAGTACTTC
CASRDSGLSYEQYF
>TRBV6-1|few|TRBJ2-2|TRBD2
TGTGCCAGCACCTCCATAGGGGCGGGGGCGAACACCGGGGAGCTGTTTTTT
CASTSIGAGANTGELFF
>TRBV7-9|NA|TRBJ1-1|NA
TGTGCCAGCAGCTTATTCTACCCGAACACTGAAGCTTTCTTT
CASSLFYPNTEAFF
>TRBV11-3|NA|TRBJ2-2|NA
TGTGCCAGTTACAGGGACCCCGGGGAGCTGTTTTTT
CASYRDPGELFF
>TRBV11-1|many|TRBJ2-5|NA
TGTGCCAGCAGCTCATCGACTGGAGGAGAGACCCAGTACTTC
CASSSSTGGETQYF
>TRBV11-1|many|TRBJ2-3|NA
TGTGCCAGCAGCTCCTTCAGTCGTTGGAGCACAGATACGCAGTATTTT
CASSSFSRWSTDTQYF
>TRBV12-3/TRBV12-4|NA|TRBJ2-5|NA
TGTGCCAGCAGTTTCCATCCCCGGATGAAAGAGACCCAGTACTTC
CASSFHPRMKETQYF
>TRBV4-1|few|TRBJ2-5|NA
TGCGCCAGCAGCCAAGGCCTTCTAGAGACCCAGTACTTC
CASSQGLLETQYF
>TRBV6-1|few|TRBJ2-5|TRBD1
TGTGCCAGCTTCCGGGACAGGGGAGAGACCCAGTACTTC
CASFRDRGETQYF
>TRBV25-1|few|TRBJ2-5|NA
TGTGCCAGCAGGCGGTCCGGCGGCGATCGGAGGGACCTCCAAGAGACCCAGTACTTC
CASRRSGGDRRDLQETQYF
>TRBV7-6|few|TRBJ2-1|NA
TGTGCCAGCAGCGTAGCGGATGAGCAGTTCTTC
CASSVADEQFF
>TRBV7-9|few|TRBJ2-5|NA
TGTGCCAGCAGCCTGACAGATTCCCAAGAGACCCAGTACTTC
CASSLTDSQETQYF
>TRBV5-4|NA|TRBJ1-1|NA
TGTGCCAGCAGCTATGGATTTGGCACTGAAGCTTTCTTT
CASSYGFGTEAFF
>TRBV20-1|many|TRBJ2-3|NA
TGCAGTGCTAAACAAGGGGGGGGCGGAGATACGCAGTATTTT
CSAKQGGGGDTQYF
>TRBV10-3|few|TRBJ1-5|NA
TGTGCCATCAGTGAGGGACACACTCAGCCCCAGCATTTT
CAISEGHTQPQHF
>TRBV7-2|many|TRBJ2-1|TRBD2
TGTGCCAGCAGCTCCCGGGGGGGCCGGTTTAATGAGCAGTTCTTC
CASSSRGGRFNEQFF
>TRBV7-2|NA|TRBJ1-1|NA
TGTGCCAGCAGCTTAATGCAGGGGTTGGGCACTGAAGCTTTCTTT
CASSLMQGLGTEAFF
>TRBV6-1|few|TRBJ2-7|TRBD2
TGTGCCAGCAGACCCCCAGCGGGGGCCTACGAGCAGTACTTC
CASRPPAGAYEQYF
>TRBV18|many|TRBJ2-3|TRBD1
TGTGCCAGCTCATACTCGACAGGGGTGGACACAGATACGCAGTATTTT
CASSYSTGVDTDTQYF
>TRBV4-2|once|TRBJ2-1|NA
TGTGCCAGCAGCCAAGATCCGGGAGTTTGGACCAATGAGCAGTTCTTC
CASSQDPGVWTNEQFF
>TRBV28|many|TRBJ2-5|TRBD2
TGTGCCAGCTCACCGGGACTAGCACAAGAGACCCAGTACTTC
CASSPGLAQETQYF
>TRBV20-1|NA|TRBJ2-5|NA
TGCAGTGCGCAAAAGGGGGGGACTACCAAAGAGACCCAGTACTTC
CSAQKGGTTKETQYF
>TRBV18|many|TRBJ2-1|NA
TGTGCCAGCTCACCATTGGACGCCTCCTACAATGAGCAGTTCTTC
CASSPLDASYNEQFF
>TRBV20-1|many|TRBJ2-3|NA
TGCAGTGTCTGGGGTTCGGATACGCAGTATTTT
CSVWGSDTQYF